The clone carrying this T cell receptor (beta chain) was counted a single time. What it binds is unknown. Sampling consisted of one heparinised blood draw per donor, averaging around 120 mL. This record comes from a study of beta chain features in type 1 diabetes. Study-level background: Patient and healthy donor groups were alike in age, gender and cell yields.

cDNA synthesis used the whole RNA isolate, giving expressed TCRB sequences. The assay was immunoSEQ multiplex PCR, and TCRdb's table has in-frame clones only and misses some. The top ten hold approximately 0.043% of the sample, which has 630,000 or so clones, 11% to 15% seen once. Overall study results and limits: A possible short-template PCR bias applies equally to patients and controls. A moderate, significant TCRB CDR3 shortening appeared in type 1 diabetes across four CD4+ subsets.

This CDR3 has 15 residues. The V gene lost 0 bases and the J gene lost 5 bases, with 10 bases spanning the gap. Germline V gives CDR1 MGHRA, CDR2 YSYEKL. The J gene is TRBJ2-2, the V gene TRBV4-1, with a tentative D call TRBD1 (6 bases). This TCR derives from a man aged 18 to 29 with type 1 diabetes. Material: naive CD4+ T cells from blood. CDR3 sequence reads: CASSQEGAFTGELFF. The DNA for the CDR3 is TGCGCCAGCAGCCAAGAGGGGGCGTTTACCGGGGAGCTGTTTTTT.